This TCR beta chain is drawn from a study of PD-1 blockade in classical Hodgkin lymphoma. Background on the study: Patients were infused with nivolumab 3 mg/kg every 2 weeks. Study-level findings and limits: Newly diagnosed patients were reported to exhibit reduced baseline TCR diversity relative to healthy donors. Compared with baseline, CD4+ but not CD8+ TCR diversity had risen significantly by C4D1. Exclusion was the outcome for patients who began nivolumab under 1 year after ASCT.

Relapse was seen in all patients after autologous stem cell transplantation, and brentuximab vedotin exposure was variable. A remark on this clone: Its antigen is unknown.

Method: immunoSEQ multiplex PCR; TCRdb's copy keeps in-frame clones and lacks some. This table holds approximately 89,000 clones, 80% to 85% found once. The sequences come from peripheral blood mononuclear cells (PBMCs), collected at baseline. The receptor was derived from a human donor with classical Hodgkin lymphoma.

The CDR3 sequence: CASSYTIAGVGDEQYF. CDR3 sequence (DNA): TGCGCCAGCAGCTACACAATAGCGGGAGTTGGAGACGAGCAGTACTTC. The chain joins TRBV5-1 to TRBJ2-5; TRBD2 matches at 9 bases. The better agreement between TRBJ2-7 and the DNA end casts doubt on the J call. The CDR3 contains 16 residues. Per the germline V gene, CDR1 is SGHRS and CDR2 is YFSETQ.